This passage covers 2 T cell receptor beta chains from one sample sequenced in a study of early T cells in non-severe SARS-CoV-2 infection. TCRdb recomputed calls from the 5' RACE reads with MiXCR, one row per CDR3 protein. The sample has tens of thousands of distinct CDR3 sequences, around 12% seen once; the top ten hold approximately 1.4%. Specimen: whole blood, collected at baseline. These TCRs come from an adult who was a healthcare worker with PCR-confirmed SARS-CoV-2 infection or an uninfected control (not recorded which).

The sample holds many counts of this clonotype. The V gene is TRBV9, the J gene TRBJ1-2; D ambiguous. The CDR3 length is 13 residues. CDR1 SGDLS and CDR2 YYNGEE come from the germline V gene. V shed 0 bases and J shed 4 bases, with 7 bases lying between them. CDR3 in DNA: TGTGCCAGCAGCGTAGACCTTCTCTATGGCTACACCTTC. Its protein product is CASSVDLLYGYTF. Together with reference TRBV9 and TRBJ1-2, the CDR3 gives the full variable domain: DSGVTQTPKHLITATGQRVTLRCSPRSGDLSVYWYQQSLDQGLQFLIQYYNGEERAKGNILERFSAQQFPDLHSELNLSSLELGDSALYFCASSVDLLYGYTFGSGTRLTVV.

This clonotype was counted at least ten times. This rearrangement joins TRBV2 to TRBJ1-2; D is undetermined. CDR1 SNHLY and CDR2 FYNNEI come from the germline V gene. V was shortened by 5 bases and J by 4 bases, with 11 bases between the two germline ends. This CDR3 spans 13 amino acids. The CDR3 nucleotides are TGTGCCAGCAGTTCCCAAGGGAGCTATGGCTACACCTTC. Its protein is CASSSQGSYGYTF.